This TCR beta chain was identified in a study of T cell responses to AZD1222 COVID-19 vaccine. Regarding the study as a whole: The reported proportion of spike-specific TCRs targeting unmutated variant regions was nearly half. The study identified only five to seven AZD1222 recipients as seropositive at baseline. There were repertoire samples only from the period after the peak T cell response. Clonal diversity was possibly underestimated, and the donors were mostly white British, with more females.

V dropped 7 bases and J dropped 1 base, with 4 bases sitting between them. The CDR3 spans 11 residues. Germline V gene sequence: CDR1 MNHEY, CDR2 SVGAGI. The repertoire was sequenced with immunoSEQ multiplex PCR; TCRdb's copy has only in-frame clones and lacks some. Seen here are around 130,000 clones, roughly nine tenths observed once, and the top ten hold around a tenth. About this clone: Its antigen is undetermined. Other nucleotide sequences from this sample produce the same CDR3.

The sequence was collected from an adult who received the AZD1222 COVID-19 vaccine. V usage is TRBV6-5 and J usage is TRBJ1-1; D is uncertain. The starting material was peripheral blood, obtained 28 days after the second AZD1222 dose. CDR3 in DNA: TGTGCCAGCACCTCGAACACTGAAGCTTTCTTT. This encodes CASTSNTEAFF.